The 30 T cell receptor beta chains listed next were all sequenced from one sample in a study of T cells in Graves' hyperthyroidism and ophthalmopathy. Amplified TCR beta CDR3 regions derived from RNA transcripts. The primer set for the first-round RT-PCR of the TCR CDR3 was HTBI. A single record per CDR3 protein comes from TCRdb applying MiXCR to the multiplex PCR reads. The sample consists of a few hundred thousand distinct CDR3 sequences, 14% of them appearing once. The sample comprised blood. The receptor set was obtained from a woman aged 25-40 years with Graves' ophthalmopathy.

This clonotype was recorded many times. The chain joins TRBV20-1 to TRBJ1-1; D is perhaps TRBD1 (6 bases). The V gene lost 4 bases and the J gene lost 4 bases, with 19 bases spanning the gap. The CDR3 spans 15 residues. CDR1 and CDR2 from the germline V gene are DFQATT and SNEGSKA (reference sequence). In DNA form, the CDR3 reads TGCAGTGCTACCCCACAGGGCTGGGTGACCACTGAAGCTTTCTTT. Residues: CSATPQGWVTTEAFF.

This clonotype was seen at least ten times. The V call is TRBV15, the J call TRBJ1-5, with D uncertain. Germline V lookup: CDR1 LNHNV, CDR2 YYDKDF (reference sequence). Trimming removed 2 bases from V and 9 bases from J, with 11 bases in between. This CDR3 spans 13 amino acids. The CDR3 bases are TGTGCCACCAGCAGAATTCCGAAATCGCCCCAGCATTTT. Amino acid sequence: CATSRIPKSPQHF.

The CDR3, as DNA: TGTGCCAGCAGCACCCGACGACGGGGGGACGAAAAACTGTTTTTT. It encodes CASSTRRRGDEKLFF. The gene calls are TRBV7-9 and TRBJ1-4; a weak D match, TRBD1 (5 bases). With 5 bases removed from V and 8 bases from J, the gap between germline ends came to 18 bases. The germline CDR1 and CDR2 sequences are SEHNR and FQNEAQ (reference sequence). The CDR3 covers 15 residues.

This clonotype showed up many times. This sequence joins TRBV9 and TRBJ1-1; perhaps TRBD1 as D (5 bases). Trimming removed 4 bases at V and 5 bases at J, with 21 bases between. CDR3 length equals 16 residues. CDR1 is SGDLS, CDR2 YYNGEE, per germline. CDR3 residues: CASSFRDRGWRTEAFF. CDR3 nucleotides: TGTGCCAGCAGCTTCCGGGACCGCGGATGGAGGACTGAAGCTTTCTTT.

This clonotype occurred many times. The V call is TRBV20-1, the J call TRBJ2-1; D gene ambiguous. V was clipped by 5 bases and J by 6 bases, with 11 bases between them. CDR3 length equals 12 residues. Germline CDR1 DFQATT, CDR2 SNEGSKA (reference sequence). As DNA, the CDR3 is TGCAGTGCTCTCTTGGTAATCAATGAGCAGTTCTTC. The encoded protein is CSALLVINEQFF.

This clonotype was recorded many times. The rearrangement links TRBV27 to TRBJ2-3, with 14 bases matching TRBD2. Germline V lookup: CDR1 MNHEY, CDR2 SMNVEV (reference sequence). V shed 4 bases, J shed 6 bases, and the junction held 9 bases outside the gene matches. The CDR3 has 17 residues. CDR3 in DNA: TGTGCCAGCAGTTCGACCCGACTAGCGGGGGGGGTCGATACGCAGTATTTT. Its translation: CASSSTRLAGGVDTQYF.

The rearrangement joins TRBV14 to TRBJ1-2; 7 bases are a match to TRBD1. V shed 3 bases, J shed 4 bases, and the junction held 8 bases outside the gene matches. The CDR3 has 15 residues. The germline V gene has CDR1 SGHDN and CDR2 FVKESK. The CDR3 DNA follows: TGTGCCAGCAGCCATAGACAGGGTGGTAGCTATGGCTACACCTTC. Its translation: CASSHRQGGSYGYTF.

Ten or more counts support this clonotype. The chain employs TRBV20-1 and TRBJ1-1; weak D call: TRBD1 (5 bases). V lost 3 bases to trimming and J lost 0 bases, with 26 bases between them. Germline lookup yields CDR1 DFQATT and CDR2 SNEGSKA (reference sequence). CDR3 size: 19 residues. The CDR3 bases are TGCAGTGCTAGGAACTTAAGGACACTCTCAAACAACCTGAACACTGAAGCTTTCTTT. It yields the protein CSARNLRTLSNNLNTEAFF.

This clonotype came up many times. This chain connects TRBV12-3 or TRBV12-4 to TRBJ2-3; D unclear. Trimming took 6 bases from V and 7 from J, leaving 23 bases between them. The CDR3 runs to 16 residues. The CDR3 region is CASSSSPVAFANTQYF. CDR3 coding DNA: TGTGCCAGCAGCTCTTCGCCGGTGGCGTTCGCCAATACGCAGTATTTT.

As regards this clonotype: Since a much larger clone is just one base distant, this may be a read error. The chain employs TRBV6-2 or TRBV6-3 and TRBJ1-1; D not certain. CDR1 and CDR2 from the germline V gene are MNHEY and SVGEGT. V dropped 6 bases and J dropped 7 bases, with 18 bases sitting between them. The CDR3 extends over 14 amino acids. The CDR3 reads CASSFHGIGDEAFF. CDR3 in DNA: TGTGCCAGCAGCTTCCACGGTATTGGAGATGAAGCTTTCTTT.

Many counts were recorded for this clonotype. The chain recombines TRBV12-3 or TRBV12-4 with TRBJ1-2; 9 bases match TRBD1. The CDR3 is 16 amino acids. V shed 5 bases, J shed 5 bases, and the junction held 12 bases outside the gene matches. The CDR3: CASSADRGTASYGYTF. In DNA form, the CDR3 reads TGTGCCAGCAGTGCGGACAGGGGCACCGCCTCGTATGGCTACACCTTC.

This clonotype occurred many times. This chain links TRBV30 with TRBJ2-5; D is possibly TRBD1 or TRBD2 (5 bases each). From germline, CDR1 is GTSNPN and CDR2 SVGIG (reference sequence). V shed 4 bases and J shed 3 bases, with 18 bases lying between them. This CDR3 contains 15 residues. The CDR3 is CAWTREGTSKETQYF. The CDR3 coding sequence is TGTGCCTGGACCCGCGAAGGGACCTCAAAAGAGACCCAGTACTTC.

This clonotype has at least ten counts. The rearrangement joins TRBV2 to TRBJ2-7; the D is unclear. Germline V gene sequence: CDR1 SNHLY, CDR2 FYNNEI. Trimming removed 2 bases from V and 4 bases from J, with 12 bases in between. The CDR3 is made up of 14 amino acids. CDR3 nucleotide sequence: TGTGCCAGCAGTGAAACACGACAAGAATACGAGCAGTACTTC. This sequence encodes CASSETRQEYEQYF. The full variable domain, in which reference TRBV2 and TRBJ2-7 provide the parts outside the CDR3, is EPEVTQTPSHQVTQMGQEVILRCVPISNHLYFYWYRQILGQKVEFLVSFYNNEISEKSEIFDDQFSVERPDGSNFTLKIRSTKLEDSAMYFCASSETRQEYEQYFGPGTRLTVT.

This clonotype has at least ten counts. The gene calls are TRBV20-1 and TRBJ2-7; D ambiguous. Trimming shortened V by 3 bases and J by 7 bases, and 16 bases separated the two germline ends. Germline CDR1 is DFQATT and CDR2 is SNEGSKA (reference sequence). The CDR3 has 13 amino acids. The CDR3 protein is CSARPPNPTEQYF. DNA of the CDR3: TGCAGTGCTAGGCCACCAAATCCTACGGAGCAGTACTTC.

This clonotype came up many times. The chain carries TRBV6-1 and TRBJ2-3; D gene ambiguous. V lost 6 bases and J 0 bases, leaving 13 bases between the germline ends. This CDR3 is 15 amino acids long. CDR1 is MNHNS and CDR2 is SASEGT in the germline V gene. Here the CDR3 DNA reads TGTGCCAGCAGAGCTGACCTGGGTAGCACAGATACGCAGTATTTT. This codes for CASRADLGSTDTQYF.

This chain joins TRBV3-1 and TRBJ1-5; a possible D gene is TRBD1 (5 bases). The CDR3 runs to 15 residues. CDR1 is LGHDT and CDR2 is YNNKEL in the germline V gene (reference sequence). V dropped 0 bases and J dropped 4 bases, with 10 bases sitting between them. The CDR3 DNA reads TGTGCCAGCAGCCAAGATATGACAGCTAATCAGCCCCAGCATTTT. Its protein is CASSQDMTANQPQHF.

At least ten counts were recorded for this clonotype. This chain connects TRBV7-8 to TRBJ1-5; 8 nucleotides line up with TRBD1. Trimming removed 5 bases from V and 0 bases from J; junction bases left unmatched: 12. The CDR3 is made up of 18 amino acids. Germline values: CDR1 SGHVS, CDR2 FQNEAQ. CDR3 nucleotide sequence: TGTGCCAGCAGCCGACGGACAGGGTCGCATTATAGCAATCAGCCCCAGCATTTT. Protein sequence: CASSRRTGSHYSNQPQHF. Full variable domain (rest looked up from reference TRBV7-8 and TRBJ1-5): GAGVSQSPRYKVAKRGQDVALRCDPISGHVSLFWYQQALGQGPEFLTYFQNEAQLDKSGLPSDRFFAERPEGSVSTLKIQRTQQEDSAVYLCASSRRTGSHYSNQPQHFGDGTRLSIL.

This clonotype has at least ten counts. The rearrangement links TRBV7-8 to TRBJ2-1; weak D call: TRBD2 (6 bases). The germline V and J ends were trimmed by 1 base and 9 bases, with 10 bases remaining between them. The CDR3 covers 13 residues. Germline CDR1 is SGHVS and CDR2 is FQNEAQ. CDR3 protein: CASSLETRREQFF. In DNA, the CDR3 is TGTGCCAGCAGCTTAGAGACTAGGCGTGAGCAGTTCTTC. The full variable domain, with the rest looked up from reference TRBV7-8 and TRBJ2-1, is GAGVSQSPRYKVAKRGQDVALRCDPISGHVSLFWYQQALGQGPEFLTYFQNEAQLDKSGLPSDRFFAERPEGSVSTLKIQRTQQEDSAVYLCASSLETRREQFFGPGTRLTVL.

Notes on this clonotype: A much more abundant neighbour one base away suggests this may be a read error. The chain combines TRBV2 with TRBJ1-5; D remains ambiguous. The V gene's germline CDR1 is SNHLY and CDR2 FYNNEI. The CDR3 sequence is 14 residues long. The CDR3 sequence: CASTPGDSNQPQRF. The CDR3 DNA sequence: TGTGCCAGCACGCCCGGGGATAGCAATCAGCCCCAGCGTTTT.

This clonotype was detected many times. The CDR3 DNA reads TGTGCCAGCAGCCAAGCCTCGGGGCTGTTGAACACTGAAGCTTTCTTT. This codes for CASSQASGLLNTEAFF. This chain links TRBV3-1 with TRBJ1-1, with D maybe TRBD1 (5 bases). The V end lost 1 base, the J end lost 0 bases, and 12 bases lay between the germline ends. Germline CDR1 LGHDT, CDR2 YNNKEL (reference sequence). The length of the CDR3 is 16 residues.

This clonotype was recorded many times. The chain uses TRBV6-1 and TRBJ1-6, with 10 nucleotides matching TRBD1. In germline, CDR1 is MNHNS, CDR2 SASEGT. The CDR3 has 14 amino acids. Trimming took 1 base from V and 9 from J; bases not matched to a gene: 0. The CDR3 DNA sequence: TGTGCCAGCAGTGAAGGGACAGGGGGTTCACCCCTCCACTTT. Its protein product is CASSEGTGGSPLHF.

For this clonotype: A much larger clone lies a single base off, so this may be a read error. J is TRBJ1-6 and V is TRBV28, with D perhaps TRBD1 (6 bases). The CDR3 sequence is 15 residues long. V shed 8 bases and J shed 4 bases, with 15 bases lying between them. Germline lookup yields CDR1 MDHEN and CDR2 SYDVKM. The DNA for the CDR3 is TGTGCCAGCGGGGACAAAATTCGGTATAATTCACCCCTCCACTTT. This translates into CASGDKIRYNSPLHF.

This clonotype appeared a few times. The rearrangement uses TRBV5-1 and TRBJ2-2, with a weak D call TRBD1 (6 bases). Germline CDR1 is SGHRS and CDR2 is YFSETQ. V shed 4 bases and J shed 9 bases, with 19 bases lying between them. The CDR3 runs to 15 residues. As DNA, the CDR3 is TGCGCCAGCAGCCCCCCCACGCAGGGGCTGAGGGAGCTGTTTTTT. Protein: CASSPPTQGLRELFF.

This clonotype was counted ten times or more. The J gene is TRBJ2-1, the V gene TRBV2; 12 bases are shared with TRBD2. The V segment lost 8 bases and the J segment 3 bases; nucleotides outside the gene matches: 8. The CDR3 extends over 16 amino acids. The germline gives CDR1 SNHLY, CDR2 FYNNEI. The CDR3 DNA is TGTGCCAGCCCGGCGGCTAGCGGGGGGGGCTACAATGAGCAGTTCTTC. It yields the protein CASPAASGGGYNEQFF.

This clonotype was counted ten times or more. The chain's CDR3 is CASSRSGGGETQYF. The CDR3 nucleotides are TGTGCCAGCAGCCGAAGTGGGGGTGGAGAGACCCAGTACTTC. The V call is TRBV7-2, the J call TRBJ2-5; D is possibly TRBD1 or TRBD2 (5 bases each). V was trimmed by 5 bases and J by 4 bases, leaving 14 bases between them. CDR3 length equals 14 residues. CDR1 and CDR2 from the germline V gene are SGHTA and FQGNSA.

In its sample, this clonotype was seen many times. The J gene is TRBJ2-5, the V gene TRBV12-3 or TRBV12-4; D is undetermined. The CDR3 is 11 residues long. Trimming removed 6 bases at V and 1 base at J, with 3 bases between. CDR3 loop: CASSFQETQYF. The DNA of the CDR3 is TGTGCCAGCAGCTTCCAAGAGACCCAGTACTTC.

This chain uses TRBV20-1 with TRBJ1-4; D is undetermined. Germline loops: CDR1 DFQATT, CDR2 SNEGSKA (reference sequence). This CDR3 is built from 14 residues. Trimming shortened V by 2 bases and J by 1 base, and 8 bases separated the two germline ends. CDR3 sequence (DNA): TGCAGTGCTAGACGGTCGGGAACTAATGAAAAACTGTTTTTT. Amino acid sequence: CSARRSGTNEKLFF.

This clonotype showed up many times. The chain is built from TRBV3-1 and TRBJ1-4; D is perhaps TRBD1 (5 bases). The CDR3 loop spans 14 amino acids. Trimming took 4 bases from V and 5 from J, leaving 11 bases between them. Germline loops: CDR1 LGHDT, CDR2 YNNKEL (reference sequence). The CDR3 region has the DNA TGTGCCAGCAGCCGGTCGACAGCGAATGAAAAACTGTTTTTT. Translation: CASSRSTANEKLFF.

This clonotype was recorded at least ten times. This rearrangement joins TRBV5-1 to TRBJ2-1; D may match TRBD1 or TRBD2 (5 bases each). CDR1 is SGHRS, CDR2 YFSETQ, per germline. V dropped 1 base and J dropped 6 bases, with 11 bases sitting between them. There are 14 residues in the CDR3. DNA for the CDR3: TGCGCCAGCAGCTTGAGGGACGGCGCCAATGAGCAGTTCTTC. Its translation: CASSLRDGANEQFF.

This clonotype was observed a few times. A much larger clone lies one base from this, so it may be a read error. The chain links TRBV5-1 to TRBJ2-3; 13 positions agree with TRBD2. The CDR3 spans 18 residues. CDR1 SGHRS and CDR2 YFSETQ come from the germline V gene. CDR3 coding DNA: TGCGCCAGCGGCTTGTCGCGGACTAGCGGGGGTAGCACAGATACGCAGTATTTT. The encoded protein is CASGLSRTSGGSTDTQYF.